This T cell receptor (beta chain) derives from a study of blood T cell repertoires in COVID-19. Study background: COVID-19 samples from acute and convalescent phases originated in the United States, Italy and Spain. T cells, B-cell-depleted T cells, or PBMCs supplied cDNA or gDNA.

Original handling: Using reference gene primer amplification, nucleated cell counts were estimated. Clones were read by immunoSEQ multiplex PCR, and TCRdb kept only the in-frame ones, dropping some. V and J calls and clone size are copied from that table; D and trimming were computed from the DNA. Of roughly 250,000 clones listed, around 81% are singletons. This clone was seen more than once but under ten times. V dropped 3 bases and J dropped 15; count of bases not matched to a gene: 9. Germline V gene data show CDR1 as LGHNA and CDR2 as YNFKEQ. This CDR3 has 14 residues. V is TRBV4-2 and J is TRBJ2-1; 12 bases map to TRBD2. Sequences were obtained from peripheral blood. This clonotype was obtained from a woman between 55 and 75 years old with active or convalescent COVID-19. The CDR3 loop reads CASSQATSGGRPFF. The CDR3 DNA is TGTGCCAGCAGCCAGGCAACTAGCGGGGGGCGTCCGTTCTTC.